This T cell receptor (beta chain) originates from a study of blood T cell repertoires in COVID-19. Original processing notes: How many nucleated cells were present was estimated from reference gene primer amplification. Data came from immunoSEQ multiplex PCR; TCRdb stores just in-frame clones and leaves some out. That table furnishes V, J and clone size, whereas the DNA furnished D and trimming. Among roughly 28,000 clones listed, about three quarters were seen once. The V gene lost 6 bases and the J gene lost 11 bases, with 13 bases spanning the gap. In germline, CDR1 is SNHLY, CDR2 FYNNEI. The CDR3 length is 11 residues.

The chain carries TRBV2 and TRBJ1-1; D may be TRBD1 (5 bases). This sequence originates from a woman aged 70-85 years with active or convalescent COVID-19. Specimen: peripheral blood. CDR3 bases: TGTGCCAGCAGCGAGAATCAGGGCGCTTTCTTT. Its protein is CASSENQGAFF.